The 5 T cell receptor beta chains presented below share a single source sample, sequenced in a study of CD8 T cells in ankylosing spondylitis. TCRdb called the 5' RACE reads again in MiXCR, with one record for every CDR3 protein. The table includes roughly 46,000 distinct CDR3 sequences, more than 3% detected once. The sample was blood, either unsorted or a sorted T cell fraction (not recorded which). Receptors were obtained from a female donor with ankylosing spondylitis or in good health (not recorded which).

This clonotype was seen at least ten times. CDR3: CASSATSGTTDTQYF. The CDR3 bases are TGTGCCAGCAGCGCGACTAGCGGGACCACAGATACGCAGTATTTT. The rearrangement links TRBV9 to TRBJ2-3; 11 bases fit TRBD2. Germline values: CDR1 SGDLS, CDR2 YYNGEE. The length of the CDR3 is 15 residues. V shed 3 bases and J 2 bases; nucleotides not matched to a gene: 2.

This clonotype is termed medium-sized. This chain joins TRBV9 and TRBJ1-2; TRBD1 matches at 7 bases. Germline V gene sequence: CDR1 SGDLS, CDR2 YYNGEE. V lost 3 bases, J lost 0 bases, and 11 bases stayed unmatched. CDR3 length equals 17 residues. The CDR3 loop is CASSAHNEQGSNYGYTF. Here the CDR3 DNA reads TGTGCCAGCAGCGCCCACAACGAACAGGGGTCTAACTATGGCTACACCTTC.

This clonotype was seen at least ten times. V is TRBV9 and J is TRBJ2-5, with TRBD2 identical over 13 bases. The CDR3 runs to 18 residues. In germline, CDR1 is SGDLS, CDR2 YYNGEE. With V trimmed by 4 bases and J by 4 bases, 13 bases remained unmatched. CDR3 residues: CASSSGGLAGPGPETQYF. CDR3 bases: TGTGCCAGCAGCTCCGGGGGACTAGCGGGGCCTGGCCCAGAGACCCAGTACTTC.

This clonotype has ten or more counts. This chain links TRBV9 with TRBJ2-5; 7 positions match TRBD2. J lost 5 bases, V lost 1 base, and 5 bases had no gene match. This CDR3 spans 14 amino acids. The germline gives CDR1 SGDLS, CDR2 YYNGEE. The CDR3 is CASSVQGGSETQYF. The DNA for the CDR3 is TGTGCCAGCAGCGTACAGGGAGGGAGCGAGACCCAGTACTTC. The whole variable domain, filled in from reference TRBV9 and TRBJ2-5, reads DSGVTQTPKHLITATGQRVTLRCSPRSGDLSVYWYQQSLDQGLQFLIQYYNGEERAKGNILERFSAQQFPDLHSELNLSSLELGDSALYFCASSVQGGSETQYFGPGTRLLVL.

In its sample, this clonotype is medium-sized. The rearrangement links TRBV9 to TRBJ1-2; possibly TRBD1 for D (6 bases). V lost 3 bases, J lost 4 bases, and 16 bases lay in between. This CDR3 spans 15 amino acids. Germline assignment: CDR1 SGDLS and CDR2 YYNGEE. DNA of the CDR3: TGTGCCAGCAGCGGAGAACAGGGTTGGGGCTATGGCTACACCTTC. Its protein is CASSGEQGWGYGYTF.